This T cell receptor beta chain was captured in a study of low-dose radiotherapy and immunotherapy resistance in tumors. Study context: Cohort 2 patients were irradiated with 1 Gy every two weeks, reaching 13 Gy over 26 weeks.

Time point of the sample: after trial treatment. The sample's treatment: LDRT plus nivolumab, ipilimumab, low-dose cyclophosphamide and aspirin (RACIN trial). Both a constant-region primer and a V-primer adapter served to amplify TCRs across 15 to 20 PCR cycles. mRNA isolates were amplified via in vitro transcription. TCRdb reanalysed the reads using MiXCR and keeps one entry per CDR3 protein. The sample records 40,000 to 65,000 distinct CDR3 sequences, approximately 35% being singletons. The CDR3 is 15 amino acids. Germline loops: CDR1 SEHNR, CDR2 FQNEAQ (reference sequence). The V end lost 4 bases, the J end lost 4 bases, and 11 bases lay between the germline ends.

This material consisted of PBMCs, taken after low-dose radiotherapy plus immunotherapy. The receptor was derived from a male donor with rectosigmoid adenocarcinoma. This chain joins TRBV7-9 and TRBJ2-6; D may be TRBD2 (5 bases). CDR3 amino acids: CASSWVGSGANVLTF. CDR3 DNA: TGTGCCAGCAGCTGGGTAGGGAGCGGGGCCAACGTCCTGACTTTC.